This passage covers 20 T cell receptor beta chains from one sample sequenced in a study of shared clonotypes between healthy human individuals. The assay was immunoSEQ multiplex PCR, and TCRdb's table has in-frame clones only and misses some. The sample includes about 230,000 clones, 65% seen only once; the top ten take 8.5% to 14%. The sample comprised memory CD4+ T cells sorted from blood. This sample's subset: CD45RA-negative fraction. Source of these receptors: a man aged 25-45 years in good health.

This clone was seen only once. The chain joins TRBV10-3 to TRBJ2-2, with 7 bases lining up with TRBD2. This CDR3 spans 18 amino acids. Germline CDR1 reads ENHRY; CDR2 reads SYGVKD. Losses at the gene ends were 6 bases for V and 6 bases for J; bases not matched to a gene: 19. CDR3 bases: TGTGCCATCAGCCCATTTGGAGGAGGAGCGGGGCGGGCCGGGGAGCTGTTTTTT. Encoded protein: CAISPFGGGAGRAGELFF.

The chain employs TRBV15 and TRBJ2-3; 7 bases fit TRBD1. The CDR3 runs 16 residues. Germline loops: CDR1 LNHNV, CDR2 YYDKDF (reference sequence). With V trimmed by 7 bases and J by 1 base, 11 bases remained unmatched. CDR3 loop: CATTSPRDSGTDTQYF. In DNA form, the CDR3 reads TGTGCCACCACCAGCCCCCGGGACAGCGGCACAGATACGCAGTATTTT. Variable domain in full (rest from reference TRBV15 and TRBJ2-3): DAMVIQNPRYQVTQFGKPVTLSCSQTLNHNVMYWYQQKSSQAPKLLFHYYDKDFNNEADTPDNFQSRRPNTSFCFLDIRSPGLGDTAMYLCATTSPRDSGTDTQYFGPGTRLTVL.

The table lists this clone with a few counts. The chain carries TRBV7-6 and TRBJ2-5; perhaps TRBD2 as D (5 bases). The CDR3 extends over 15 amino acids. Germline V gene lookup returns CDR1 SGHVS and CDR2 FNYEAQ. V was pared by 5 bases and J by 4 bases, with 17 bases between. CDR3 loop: CASSPNRGSGETQYF. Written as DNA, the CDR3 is TGTGCCAGCAGCCCCAATCGAGGGAGCGGAGAGACCCAGTACTTC. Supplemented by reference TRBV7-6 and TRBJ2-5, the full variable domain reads GAGVSQSPRYKVTKRGQDVALRCDPISGHVSLYWYRQALGQGPEFLTYFNYEAQQDKSGLPNDRFSAERPEGSISTLTIQRTEQRDSAMYRCASSPNRGSGETQYFGPGTRLLVL.

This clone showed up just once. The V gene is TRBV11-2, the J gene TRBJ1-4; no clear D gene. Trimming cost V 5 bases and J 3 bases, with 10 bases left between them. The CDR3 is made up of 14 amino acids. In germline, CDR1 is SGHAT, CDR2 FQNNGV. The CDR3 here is CASSRSGANEKLFF. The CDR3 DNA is TGTGCCAGCAGCAGATCGGGTGCTAATGAAAAACTGTTTTTT.

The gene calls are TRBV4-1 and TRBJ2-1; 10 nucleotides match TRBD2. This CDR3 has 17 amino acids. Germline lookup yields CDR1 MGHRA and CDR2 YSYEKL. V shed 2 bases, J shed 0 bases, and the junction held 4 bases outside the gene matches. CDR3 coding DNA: TGCGCCAGCAGCCAACCGGGACTAGCGATCTCCTACAATGAGCAGTTCTTC. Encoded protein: CASSQPGLAISYNEQFF.

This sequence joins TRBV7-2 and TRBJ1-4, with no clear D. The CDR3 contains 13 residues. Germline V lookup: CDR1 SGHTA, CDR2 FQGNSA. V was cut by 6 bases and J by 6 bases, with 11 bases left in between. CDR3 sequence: CASRTYIDEKLFF. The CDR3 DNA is TGTGCCAGCAGGACCTACATAGATGAAAAACTGTTTTTT.

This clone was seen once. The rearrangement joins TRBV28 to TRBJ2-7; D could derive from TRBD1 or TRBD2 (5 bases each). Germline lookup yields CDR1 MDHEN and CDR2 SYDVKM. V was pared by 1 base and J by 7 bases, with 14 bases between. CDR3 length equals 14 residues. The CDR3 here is CASSLFGTPGEQYF. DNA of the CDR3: TGTGCCAGCAGTTTATTCGGGACCCCTGGGGAGCAGTACTTC.

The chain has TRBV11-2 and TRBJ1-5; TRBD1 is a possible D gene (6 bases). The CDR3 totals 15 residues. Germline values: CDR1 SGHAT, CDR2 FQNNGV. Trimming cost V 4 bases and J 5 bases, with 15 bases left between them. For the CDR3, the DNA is TGTGCCAGCAGCTCACTCGGGGGGGGGCATCAGCCCCAGCATTTT. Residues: CASSSLGGGHQPQHF.

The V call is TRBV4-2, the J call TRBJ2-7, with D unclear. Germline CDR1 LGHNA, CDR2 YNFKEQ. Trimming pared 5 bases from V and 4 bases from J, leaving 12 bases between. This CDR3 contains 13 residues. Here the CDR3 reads CASSSRIGYEQYF. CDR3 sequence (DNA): TGTGCCAGCAGCTCCCGGATCGGTTACGAGCAGTACTTC.

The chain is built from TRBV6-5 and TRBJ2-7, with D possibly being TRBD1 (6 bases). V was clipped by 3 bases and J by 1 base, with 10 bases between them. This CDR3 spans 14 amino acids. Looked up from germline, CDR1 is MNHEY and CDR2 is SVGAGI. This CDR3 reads CASSYFRGSYEQYF. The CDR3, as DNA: TGTGCCAGCAGTTATTTTAGGGGGTCCTACGAGCAGTACTTC.

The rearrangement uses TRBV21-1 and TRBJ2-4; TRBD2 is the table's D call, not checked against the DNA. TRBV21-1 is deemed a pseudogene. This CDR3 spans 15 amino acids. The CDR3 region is CASSKALGTNHIQYF. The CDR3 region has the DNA TGTGCCAGCAGCAAAGCGCTCGGGACTAATCACATTCAGTACTTC.

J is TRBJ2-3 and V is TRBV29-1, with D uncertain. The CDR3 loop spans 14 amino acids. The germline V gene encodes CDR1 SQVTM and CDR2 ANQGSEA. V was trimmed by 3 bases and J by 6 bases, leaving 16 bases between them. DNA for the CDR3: TGCAGCGTTGATGTCGGAAGCACGCGGGATACGCAGTATTTT. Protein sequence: CSVDVGSTRDTQYF.

The CDR3 protein is CASTSQGDQPQHF. CDR3 nucleotides: TGTGCCAGCACCAGTCAGGGGGATCAGCCCCAGCATTTT. This chain links TRBV6-1 with TRBJ1-5; 7 bases match TRBD1. This CDR3 comprises 13 residues. Germline V gene data show CDR1 as MNHNS and CDR2 as SASEGT. Losses at the gene ends were 7 bases for V and 5 bases for J; bases not matched to a gene: 5.

CDR3 region: CASSFPIWGGAFF. CDR3 sequence (DNA): TGTGCCAGCAGCTTCCCCATCTGGGGGGGGGCTTTCTTT. The chain couples TRBV7-8 to TRBJ1-1, with D possibly TRBD1 on 5 matching bases. The V gene lost 3 bases and the J gene lost 11 bases, with 16 bases spanning the gap. Looked up from germline, CDR1 is SGHVS and CDR2 is FQNEAQ. This CDR3 has 13 amino acids.

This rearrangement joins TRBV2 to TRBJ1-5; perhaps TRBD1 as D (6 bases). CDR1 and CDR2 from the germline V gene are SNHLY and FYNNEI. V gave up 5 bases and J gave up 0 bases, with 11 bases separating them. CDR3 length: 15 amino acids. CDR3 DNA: TGTGCCAGCAGTTCAGGGGCGGCTAGCAATCAGCCCCAGCATTTT. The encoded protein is CASSSGAASNQPQHF.

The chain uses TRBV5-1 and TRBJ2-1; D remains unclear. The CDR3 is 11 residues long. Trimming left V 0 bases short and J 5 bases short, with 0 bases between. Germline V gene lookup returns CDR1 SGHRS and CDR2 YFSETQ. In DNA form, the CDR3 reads TGCGCCAGCAGCTTGGACAATGAGCAGTTCTTC. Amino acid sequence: CASSLDNEQFF.

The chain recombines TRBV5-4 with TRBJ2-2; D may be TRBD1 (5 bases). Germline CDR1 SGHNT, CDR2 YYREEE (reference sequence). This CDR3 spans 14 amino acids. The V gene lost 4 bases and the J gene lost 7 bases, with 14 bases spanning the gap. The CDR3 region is CASSHTPGLGELFF. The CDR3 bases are TGTGCCAGCAGCCACACTCCAGGGCTCGGGGAGCTGTTTTTT.

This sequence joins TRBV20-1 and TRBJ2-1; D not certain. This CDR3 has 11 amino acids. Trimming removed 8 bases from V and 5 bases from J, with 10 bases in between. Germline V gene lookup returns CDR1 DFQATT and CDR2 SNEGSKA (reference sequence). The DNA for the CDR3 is TGCAGTCCAGATAGCCACAATGAGCAGTTCTTC. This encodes CSPDSHNEQFF.

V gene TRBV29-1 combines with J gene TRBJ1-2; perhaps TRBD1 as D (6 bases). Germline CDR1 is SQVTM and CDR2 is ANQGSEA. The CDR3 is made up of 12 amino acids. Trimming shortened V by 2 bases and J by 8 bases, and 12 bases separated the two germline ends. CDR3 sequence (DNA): TGCAGCGTTGAACAGGGAGGGGGGGGCTACACCTTC. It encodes CSVEQGGGGYTF.

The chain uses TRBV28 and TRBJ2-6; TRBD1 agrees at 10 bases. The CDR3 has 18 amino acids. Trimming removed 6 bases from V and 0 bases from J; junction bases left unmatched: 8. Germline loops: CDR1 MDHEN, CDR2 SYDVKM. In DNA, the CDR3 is TGTGCCAGCAGAACGCTCCGGGACAGGGGCTCTGGGGCCAACGTCCTGACTTTC. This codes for CASRTLRDRGSGANVLTF.